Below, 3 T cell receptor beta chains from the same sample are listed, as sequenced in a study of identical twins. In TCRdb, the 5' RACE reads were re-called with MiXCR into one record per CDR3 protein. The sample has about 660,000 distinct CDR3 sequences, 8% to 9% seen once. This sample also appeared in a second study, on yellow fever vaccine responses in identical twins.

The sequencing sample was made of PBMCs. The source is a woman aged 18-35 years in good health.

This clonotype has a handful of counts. The CDR3 bases are TGTGCCAGCAGCGGGGGGGTTGGAAACACCATATATTTT. Residues: CASSGGVGNTIYF. The J gene is TRBJ1-3, the V gene TRBV7-6, with a tentative D call TRBD1 (5 bases). Trimming left V 5 bases short and J 3 bases short, with 8 bases between. This CDR3 contains 13 residues. CDR1 and CDR2 (germline): SGHVS, FNYEAQ.

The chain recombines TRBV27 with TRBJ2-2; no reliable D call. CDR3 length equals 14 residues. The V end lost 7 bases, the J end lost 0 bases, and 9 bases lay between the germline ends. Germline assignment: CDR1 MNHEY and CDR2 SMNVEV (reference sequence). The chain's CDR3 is CASTANTNTGELFF. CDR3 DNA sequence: TGTGCCAGCACCGCAAATACGAACACCGGGGAGCTGTTTTTT.

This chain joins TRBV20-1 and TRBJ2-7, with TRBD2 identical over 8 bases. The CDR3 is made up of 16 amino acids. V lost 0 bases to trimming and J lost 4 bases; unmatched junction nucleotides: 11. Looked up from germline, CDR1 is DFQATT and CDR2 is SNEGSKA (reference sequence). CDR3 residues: CSAREPGLERRYEQYF. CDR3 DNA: TGCAGTGCTAGAGAACCGGGACTAGAAAGAAGATACGAGCAGTACTTC.